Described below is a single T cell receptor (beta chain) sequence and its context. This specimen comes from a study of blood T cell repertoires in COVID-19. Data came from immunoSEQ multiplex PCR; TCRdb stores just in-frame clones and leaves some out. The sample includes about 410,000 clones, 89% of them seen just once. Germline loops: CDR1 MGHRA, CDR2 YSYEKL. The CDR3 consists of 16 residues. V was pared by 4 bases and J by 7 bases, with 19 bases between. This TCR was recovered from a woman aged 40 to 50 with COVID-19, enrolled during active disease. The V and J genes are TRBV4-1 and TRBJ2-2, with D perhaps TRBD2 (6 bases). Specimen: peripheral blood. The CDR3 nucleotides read TGCGCCAGCAGCCCCCGGGGTTGGGGGGTTCGCGGGGAGCTGTTTTTT. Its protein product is CASSPRGWGVRGELFF.